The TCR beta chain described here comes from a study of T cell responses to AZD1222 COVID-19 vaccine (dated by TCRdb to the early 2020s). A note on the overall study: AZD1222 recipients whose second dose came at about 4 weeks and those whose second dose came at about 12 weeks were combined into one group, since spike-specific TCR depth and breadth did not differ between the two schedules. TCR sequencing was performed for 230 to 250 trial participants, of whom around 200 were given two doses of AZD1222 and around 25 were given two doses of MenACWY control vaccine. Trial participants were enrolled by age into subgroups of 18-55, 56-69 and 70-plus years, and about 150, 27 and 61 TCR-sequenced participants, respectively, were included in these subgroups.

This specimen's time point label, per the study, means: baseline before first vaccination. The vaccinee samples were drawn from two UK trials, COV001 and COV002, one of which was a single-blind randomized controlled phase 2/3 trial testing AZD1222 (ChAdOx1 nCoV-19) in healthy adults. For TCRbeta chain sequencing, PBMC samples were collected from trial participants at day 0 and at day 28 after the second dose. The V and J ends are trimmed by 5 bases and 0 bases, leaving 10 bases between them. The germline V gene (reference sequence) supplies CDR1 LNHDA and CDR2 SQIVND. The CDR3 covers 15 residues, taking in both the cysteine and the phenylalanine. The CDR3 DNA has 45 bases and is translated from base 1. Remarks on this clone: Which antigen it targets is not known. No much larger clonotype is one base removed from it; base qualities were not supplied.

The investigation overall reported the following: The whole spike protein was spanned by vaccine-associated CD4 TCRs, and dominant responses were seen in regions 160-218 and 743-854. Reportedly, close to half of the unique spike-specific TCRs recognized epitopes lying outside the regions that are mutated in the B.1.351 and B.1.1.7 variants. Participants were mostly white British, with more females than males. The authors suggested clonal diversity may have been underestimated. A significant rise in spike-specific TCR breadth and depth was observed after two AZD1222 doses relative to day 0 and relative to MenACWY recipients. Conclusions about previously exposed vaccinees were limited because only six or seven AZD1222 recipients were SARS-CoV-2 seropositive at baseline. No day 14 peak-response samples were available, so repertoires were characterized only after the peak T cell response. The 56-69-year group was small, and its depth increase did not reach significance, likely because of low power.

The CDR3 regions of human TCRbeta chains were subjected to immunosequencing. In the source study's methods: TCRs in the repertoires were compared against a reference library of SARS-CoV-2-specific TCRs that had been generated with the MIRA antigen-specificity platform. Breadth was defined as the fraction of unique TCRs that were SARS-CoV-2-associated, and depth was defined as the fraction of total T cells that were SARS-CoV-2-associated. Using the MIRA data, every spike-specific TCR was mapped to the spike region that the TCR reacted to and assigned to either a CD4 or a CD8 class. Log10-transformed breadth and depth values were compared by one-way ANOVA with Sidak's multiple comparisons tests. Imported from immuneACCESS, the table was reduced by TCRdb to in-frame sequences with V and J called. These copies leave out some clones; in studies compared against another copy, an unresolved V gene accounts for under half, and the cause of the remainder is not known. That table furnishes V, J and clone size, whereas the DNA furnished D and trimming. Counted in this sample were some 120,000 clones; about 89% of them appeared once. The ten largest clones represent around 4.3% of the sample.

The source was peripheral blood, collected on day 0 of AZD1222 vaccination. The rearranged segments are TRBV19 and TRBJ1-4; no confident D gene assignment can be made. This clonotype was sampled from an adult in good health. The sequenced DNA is TGTGCCAGTAGTCCCCGGAAGGCAACTAATGAAAAACTGTTTTTT. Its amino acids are CASSPRKATNEKLFF.